This section outlines one T cell receptor (beta chain) sequence together with its context. The data derive from a study of blood T cell repertoires in COVID-19. Study at large: COVID-19 samples collected from the United States, Italy and Spain covered acute and convalescent phases. PBMCs, B-cell-depleted T cells, or T cells provided the cDNA or gDNA that made up the material.

Study processing details: The authors estimated nucleated cell counts from reference gene primer amplification. Profiling relied on immunoSEQ multiplex PCR, and the TCRdb table lists in-frame clones only, not all of them. Clone size and V and J calls were adopted from that table, with D and trimming inferred from the DNA. The sample consists of about 200,000 clones, 65% to 90% of them appearing once. Germline V gene data show CDR1 as SGHRS and CDR2 as YFSETQ. The V end was cut by 0 bases, the J end by 5 bases, with 8 bases between. The CDR3 spans 13 residues. This clonotype was sampled from a man between 45 and 60 years old with acute or convalescent COVID-19. The chain employs TRBV5-1 and TRBJ2-5, with a tentative D call TRBD2 (5 bases). Sequencing was done on a sample of peripheral blood. CDR3 nucleotide sequence: TGCGCCAGCAGCTTGGGGGGAGTGGAGACCCAGTACTTC. This codes for CASSLGGVETQYF.